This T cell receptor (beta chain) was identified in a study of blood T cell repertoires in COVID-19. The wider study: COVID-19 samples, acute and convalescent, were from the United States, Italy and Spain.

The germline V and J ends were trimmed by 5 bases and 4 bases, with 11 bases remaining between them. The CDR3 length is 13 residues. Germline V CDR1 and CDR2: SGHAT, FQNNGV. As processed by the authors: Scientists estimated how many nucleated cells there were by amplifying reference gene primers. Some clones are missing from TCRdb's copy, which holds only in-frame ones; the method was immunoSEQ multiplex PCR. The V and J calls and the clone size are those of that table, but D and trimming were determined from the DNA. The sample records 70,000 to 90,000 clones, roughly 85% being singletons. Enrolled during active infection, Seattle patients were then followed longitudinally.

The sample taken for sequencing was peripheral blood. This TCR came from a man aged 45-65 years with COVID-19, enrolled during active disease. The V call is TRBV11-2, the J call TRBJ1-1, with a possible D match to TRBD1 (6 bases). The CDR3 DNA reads TGTGCCAGCAGCCCGGGACATCGCACTGAAGCTTTCTTT. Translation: CASSPGHRTEAFF. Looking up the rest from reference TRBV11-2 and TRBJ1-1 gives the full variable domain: EAGVAQSPRYKIIEKRQSVAFWCNPISGHATLYWYQQILGQGPKLLIQFQNNGVVDDSQLPKDRFSAERLKGVDSTLKIQPAKLEDSAVYLCASSPGHRTEAFFGQGTRLTVV.